This TCR beta chain was documented in a study of blood T cell repertoires in COVID-19. V lost 6 bases, J lost 2 bases, and 11 bases lay in between. From germline, CDR1 is LGHNT and CDR2 FRNRAP. The CDR3 extends over 13 amino acids. How the authors handled the data: Amplified reference gene primers provided the basis for estimating nucleated cell counts. Sequencing used immunoSEQ multiplex PCR; TCRdb keeps in-frame clones, though not all of them. Clone size and the V and J calls come from that table; the DNA yielded D and trimming. The sample contains 150,000 to 200,000 clones, 70% to 85% of which appear only once.

The TCR was taken from a woman aged 55 to 70 with acute COVID-19. The genes are TRBV12-5 and TRBJ2-7, with D possibly matching TRBD2 (5 bases). The sequencing input was PBMCs or T cells enriched from blood (not recorded which). CDR3 sequence reads: CASGRGQAYEQYF. For the CDR3, the DNA is TGTGCTAGTGGCCGGGGTCAGGCCTACGAGCAGTACTTC.